The clone carrying this TCR beta chain showed up just a few times. What it binds is unknown. The CDR3 consists of 16 residues. Germline V CDR1 and CDR2: SGDLS, YYNGEE. V shed 0 bases and J shed 3 bases, with 13 bases lying between them. The sample comes from a study of CD8+CD57+ T cells in acquired aplastic anemia. Turning to the study itself: Recorded DNA amounts for sorted CD4+ and CD8+ cells had an average of approximately 3 ug. Healthy donors had, on average, around 11 million reads for their CD4+ cells.

It was genomic DNA that served as the template for profiling TCR beta VDJ and CDR3. TCRdb redid the calling of the reads with MiXCR, one entry per CDR3 protein. Here the sample spans 150,000 to 200,000 distinct CDR3 sequences, approximately 46% being singletons. Notes on the study in general: CD8+ Simpson's diversity did not differ significantly between patients and controls. Patients and controls were found to share some 30 CD8+ CDR3 sequences.

The chain couples TRBV9 to TRBJ2-1, with no clear D. The sequence was obtained from a human donor in good health. The sample was sorted CD4+, CD8+, or CD8+CD57+ T cells (not recorded which) from PBMCs. CDR3 nucleotide sequence: TGTGCCAGCAGCGTAGCTCTGACTCAGTACTACAATGAGCAGTTCTTC. Its protein product is CASSVALTQYYNEQFF.